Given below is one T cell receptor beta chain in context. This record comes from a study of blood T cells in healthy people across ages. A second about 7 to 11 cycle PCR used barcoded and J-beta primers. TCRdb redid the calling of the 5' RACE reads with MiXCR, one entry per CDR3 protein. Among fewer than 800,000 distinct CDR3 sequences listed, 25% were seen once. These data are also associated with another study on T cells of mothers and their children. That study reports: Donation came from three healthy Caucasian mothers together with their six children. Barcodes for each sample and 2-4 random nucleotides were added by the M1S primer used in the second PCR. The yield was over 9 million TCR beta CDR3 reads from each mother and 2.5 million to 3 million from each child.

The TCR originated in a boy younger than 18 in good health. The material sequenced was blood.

This CDR3 reads CASSPRVAGQGYEQYF. CDR3 sequence (DNA): TGTGCCAGCAGCCCTAGGGTGGCGGGACAGGGATACGAGCAGTACTTC. The chain uses TRBV7-9 and TRBJ2-5; 9 bases line up with TRBD1. The J call may be mistaken, given a closer DNA end match to TRBJ2-7. The CDR3 runs to 16 residues. CDR1 is SEHNR, CDR2 FQNEAQ, per germline (reference sequence).